A single sample gave rise to the 11 T cell receptor beta chains below, sequenced in a study of vaccination and CD4 T cells after COVID-19 (dated by TCRdb to between 2021 and 2023). Libraries were made using PCR. TCRdb names Illumina iSeq 100 as the instrument used. At the Johns Hopkins FTIC core, DNA from the cultured CD4+ T cells underwent TCR sequencing with the Oncomine TCR Beta short-read assay. In-frame beta chains were kept once TCRdb had trimmed the public reads at Q25 with fastp and called clones with MiXCR. Rows with a matching CDR3 protein are joined into one entry that keeps the most common DNA and genes. This sample lists about 14,000 distinct CDR3 sequences; about 50% were detected once. The ten largest clones capture 10% to 15% of the sample. The sample's treatment or condition label, decoded: approximately nine-day PBMC culture with coronavirus spike peptide pools or control peptides (ViraFEST assay).

Their antigens are not known. Sample: CD4+ T cells from blood, cultured in vitro. The receptors were gathered from a human donor who had recovered from COVID-19.

CDR3 in DNA: TGTGCCAGCAGTTTACGGACTTTAACAGGGAGCACTGAAGCTTTCTTT. Translating gives CASSLRTLTGSTEAFF. V gene TRBV27 combines with J gene TRBJ1-1; tentative D call: TRBD1 (6 bases). Germline-derived CDR1 and CDR2 are MNHEY and SMNVEV (reference sequence). The CDR3 runs 16 residues. V lost 2 bases to trimming and J lost 4 bases, with 17 bases between them.

The genes are TRBV18 and TRBJ2-1; D is undetermined. From germline, CDR1 is KGHSH and CDR2 LQKENI. The CDR3 is made up of 13 amino acids. The V end lost 6 bases, the J end lost 0 bases, and 6 bases lay between the germline ends. CDR3 sequence reads: CASSPLSYNEQFF. CDR3 nucleotides: TGTGCCAGCTCTCCTCTCTCCTACAATGAGCAGTTCTTC.

As to this clonotype: The junction differs from germline at one of its ends, possibly a read error. V and J are TRBV7-9 and TRBJ2-5; perhaps TRBD2 as D (5 bases). Germline-derived CDR1 and CDR2 are SEHNR and FQNEAQ (reference sequence). CDR3 length: 14 residues. The CDR3 DNA reads as TGTGCCAGCACCGAGGGTCCCCCTCAAGAGGCCCAGTACTTC. Translating it yields CASTEGPPQEAQYF.

The rearrangement links TRBV21-1 to TRBJ2-5; the listed D gene, TRBD2, was not tested against the DNA. TRBV21-1 is a recognized pseudogene. The CDR3 runs 17 residues. CDR3 coding DNA: TGTGCCAGCAGCAAAGCCCCACTAGCGGGAGCCCCAGAGACCCAGTACTTC. This translates into CASSKAPLAGAPETQYF.

The chain couples TRBV7-2 to TRBJ2-2, with 8 nucleotides matching TRBD1. V shed 3 bases, J shed 6 bases, and the junction held 6 bases outside the gene matches. In germline, CDR1 is SGHTA, CDR2 FQGNSA. The CDR3 consists of 15 residues. The CDR3 loop reads CASSFDRGTAGELFF. For the CDR3, the DNA is TGTGCCAGCAGCTTCGACAGGGGTACAGCCGGGGAGCTGTTTTTT.

The CDR3 DNA reads TGTGCCAGCAGCCGGGGACTAGCGGGAGGGTTCCAAGAGACCCAGTACTTC. Amino acids: CASSRGLAGGFQETQYF. The genes are TRBV28 and TRBJ2-5, with 16 bases fitting TRBD2. Unmatched junction bases numbered 5, after V lost 6 bases and J lost 1 base. Germline V gene data show CDR1 as MDHEN and CDR2 as SYDVKM. The CDR3 runs to 17 residues.

The chain is built from TRBV6-1 and TRBJ2-1; unclear D gene. Trimming shortened V by 10 bases and J by 3 bases, and 7 bases separated the two germline ends. This CDR3 contains 11 residues. CDR1 and CDR2 from the germline V gene are MNHNS and SASEGT. CDR3 sequence reads: CATTRYNEQFF. The CDR3 region has the DNA TGTGCCACGACCCGCTACAATGAGCAGTTCTTC.

In this sample, this clonotype turned up a few times. V usage is TRBV25-1 and J usage is TRBJ2-2; D gene unclear. The ends were cut back, 3 bases at V and 3 bases at J, with 11 bases in the middle. Germline V gene sequence: CDR1 MGHDK, CDR2 SYGVNS. CDR3 length: 15 amino acids. CDR3 amino acids: CASSDGIRDTGELFF. CDR3 bases: TGTGCCAGCAGTGACGGTATTCGCGACACCGGGGAGCTGTTTTTT.

CDR3 nucleotide sequence: TGCGCCAGCAGCTCGGACACTAGCTCCTACAATGAGCAGTTCTTC. Amino acids: CASSSDTSSYNEQFF. V gene TRBV5-1 combines with J gene TRBJ2-1; either TRBD1 or TRBD2 may supply D (5 bases each). Trimming removed 3 bases at V and 0 bases at J, with 10 bases between. From germline, CDR1 is SGHRS and CDR2 YFSETQ. The CDR3 is 15 residues long. The full variable domain, its missing parts supplied by reference TRBV5-1 and TRBJ2-1, is KAGVTQTPRYLIKTRGQQVTLSCSPISGHRSVSWYQQTPGQGLQFLFEYFSETQRNKGNFPGRFSGRQFSNSRSEMNVSTLELGDSALYLCASSSDTSSYNEQFFGPGTRLTVL.

The chain couples TRBV19 to TRBJ1-5, with 10 bases matching TRBD1. Trimming took 4 bases from V and 0 from J; bases not matched to a gene: 12. CDR1 and CDR2 from the germline V gene are LNHDA and SQIVND (reference sequence). The CDR3 spans 19 residues. The CDR3 region is CASSTPRDRGFASNQPQHF. DNA for the CDR3: TGTGCCAGTAGTACGCCCCGGGACAGGGGTTTTGCTAGCAATCAGCCCCAGCATTTT.

V and J are TRBV20-1 and TRBJ1-5, with D possibly being TRBD1 (5 bases). The germline V and J ends were trimmed by 6 bases and 2 bases, with 8 bases remaining between them. Germline-derived CDR1 and CDR2 are DFQATT and SNEGSKA (reference sequence). The CDR3 length is 12 residues. In nucleotides, the CDR3 is TGCAGTGCCGGCAGGGGCAATCAGCCCCAGCATTTT. The encoded protein is CSAGRGNQPQHF.